Following are 2 T cell receptor beta chains from one sample sequenced in a study of blood T cell repertoires in COVID-19. Using immunoSEQ multiplex PCR, the repertoire was profiled, and TCRdb retains in-frame clones only, with some absent. The table has 150,000 to 200,000 clones, 88% seen once. Sequenced sample: peripheral blood. The receptor set was obtained from a human donor in a cohort sampled during active COVID-19.

The chain employs TRBV11-2 and TRBJ2-2; TRBD1 matches 8 bases. V lost 4 bases and J lost 4; bases outside the gene matches: 5. Germline lookup yields CDR1 SGHAT and CDR2 FQNNGV. This CDR3 has 15 residues. CDR3 sequence: CASSSSRGLTGELFF. DNA for the CDR3: TGTGCCAGCAGCTCTAGCAGGGGGCTCACCGGGGAGCTGTTTTTT.

This clone has only a few counts. The CDR3 DNA sequence: TGCGCCAGCAGTACCGACAGGGATACCGGGGAGCTGTTTTTT. Amino acid sequence: CASSTDRDTGELFF. The chain employs TRBV10-1 and TRBJ2-2, with TRBD1 matching over 7 bases. This CDR3 is built from 14 residues. The V gene end was trimmed by 5 bases and the J gene end by 5 bases; junction bases not matched to a gene: 5. Germline V gives CDR1 WNHNN, CDR2 SYGVQD (reference sequence).